This T cell receptor beta chain was profiled in a study of T cell responses to AZD1222 COVID-19 vaccine. Pooling covered second doses at about 4 or about 12 weeks. The germline gives CDR1 MNHEY, CDR2 SVGAGI. The CDR3 spans 13 residues. V shed 7 bases, J shed 10 bases, and the junction held 8 bases outside the gene matches. General study findings and limits: Females made up more of the donors, who were largely white British, and clonal diversity may have come out too low.

Profiled with immunoSEQ multiplex PCR; TCRdb holds only in-frame clones, not every one. The sample records nearly 35,000 clones, 80% to 90% being singletons. Points on this clone: Its antigen is currently unknown.

Material: peripheral blood, obtained 28 days after the second AZD1222 dose. This chain uses TRBV6-5 with TRBJ2-1; 9 bases agree with TRBD1. The sequence came from an adult who received the AZD1222 COVID-19 vaccine. The CDR3 protein is CASKRTGVGEQFF. CDR3 sequence (DNA): TGTGCCAGCAAAAGGACAGGGGTAGGAGAGCAGTTCTTC.